Following are 13 T cell receptor beta chains from one sample sequenced in a study of CD8 T cells in Susac syndrome. Random hexamers were used to reverse transcribe the RNA input (0.5 to 1 ug). From the immunoSEQ multiplex PCR reads, TCRdb called clonotypes with MiXCR, one entry per CDR3 protein. The sample records about 300,000 distinct CDR3 sequences, roughly 90% being singletons. What was sequenced was CD8+ T cells from PBMCs. These receptors came from a human donor with multiple sclerosis.

V is TRBV13 and J is TRBJ1-2; D remains ambiguous. The ends were cut back, 5 bases at V and 8 bases at J, with 12 bases in the middle. Germline V gene data show CDR1 as PRHDT and CDR2 as FYEKMQ (reference sequence). This CDR3 spans 12 amino acids. The CDR3 DNA reads TGTGCCAGCAGCGCCTCAGCTGGGGGCTACACCTTC. Translating it yields CASSASAGGYTF.

In this sample, this clonotype turned up a few times. The J gene is TRBJ2-7, the V gene TRBV6-5; 10 bases fit TRBD2. The germline CDR1 and CDR2 sequences are MNHEY and SVGAGI. V gave up 4 bases and J gave up 4 bases; unmatched junction bases: 10. The CDR3 is made up of 16 amino acids. CDR3 DNA: TGTGCCAGCAGTTTACGTCCTAGCGGGAGTTCGTACGAGCAGTACTTC. Its translation is CASSLRPSGSSYEQYF.

The chain combines TRBV20-1 with TRBJ1-5; maybe TRBD1 (6 bases). Per germline, CDR1 DFQATT and CDR2 SNEGSKA (reference sequence). V was pared by 0 bases and J by 2 bases, with 14 bases between. The CDR3 is 16 residues long. CDR3 sequence: CSARESRGLGNQPQHF. In nucleotides, the CDR3 is TGCAGTGCTAGAGAGTCCAGGGGTTTGGGCAATCAGCCCCAGCATTTT.

The gene calls are TRBV20-1 and TRBJ2-1, with a tentative D call TRBD2 (5 bases). Trimming cost V 4 bases and J 2 bases, with 15 bases left between them. This CDR3 is 15 amino acids long. CDR1 DFQATT and CDR2 SNEGSKA come from the germline V gene (reference sequence). The CDR3 region has the DNA TGCAGTGCTAACCACCCGGGAAGCCCCTACAATGAGCAGTTCTTC. Amino acid sequence: CSANHPGSPYNEQFF.

The chain links TRBV4-3 to TRBJ2-7; D perhaps matches TRBD2 (6 bases). The germline CDR1 and CDR2 sequences are LGHNA and YSLEER. V was shortened by 0 bases and J by 4 bases, with 13 bases between the two germline ends. This CDR3 has 15 residues. CDR3 sequence (DNA): TGCGCCAGCAGCCAAGATCCCGGGAGTAAGTACGAGCAGTACTTC. Translation: CASSQDPGSKYEQYF.

The chain links TRBV28 to TRBJ2-1; TRBD2 aligns across 12 bases. The junction had 9 bases not matched to a gene; V was cut back by 3 bases and J by 6 bases. CDR1 and CDR2 (germline): MDHEN, SYDVKM. The CDR3 contains 17 residues. CDR3 bases: TGTGCCAGCAGTTTTACAGTGCTAGCGGGAGGGCTCAATGAGCAGTTCTTC. This translates into CASSFTVLAGGLNEQFF.

The rearrangement joins TRBV6-5 to TRBJ1-1, with no clear D. Germline CDR1 is MNHEY and CDR2 is SVGAGI. The CDR3 has 13 amino acids. Trimming removed 0 bases from V and 8 bases from J, with 10 bases in between. CDR3 region: CASSYSLGNEAFF. The CDR3 DNA sequence: TGTGCCAGCAGTTACTCCCTAGGCAACGAAGCTTTCTTT.

The genes are TRBV12-3 or TRBV12-4 and TRBJ2-2; D might be TRBD2 (5 bases). V was cut by 2 bases and J by 2 bases, with 18 bases left in between. CDR3 length: 18 residues. CDR3 nucleotide sequence: TGTGCCAGCAGTTTAAGCTTGTTTCTCGGGGAAAACACCGGGGAGCTGTTTTTT. It is translated as CASSLSLFLGENTGELFF.

This clonotype showed up just a few times. This rearrangement joins TRBV5-6 to TRBJ2-1; D is possibly TRBD2 (5 bases). The CDR3 runs to 14 residues. Trimming cost V 1 base and J 8 bases, with 13 bases left between them. In germline, CDR1 is SGHDT, CDR2 YYEEEE. In nucleotides, the CDR3 is TGTGCCAGCAGCTTGCGTACGGACTTCCATGAGCAGTTCTTC. Its translation: CASSLRTDFHEQFF.

This chain links TRBV6-2 or TRBV6-3 with TRBJ2-7; D remains unclear. The germline CDR1 and CDR2 sequences are MNHEY and SVGEGT. The CDR3 length is 13 residues. Trimming took off 5 bases at V and 3 bases at J, with 11 bases between the two ends. In DNA form, the CDR3 reads TGTGCCAGCAGTCCTAGGGTGGGCTACGAGCAGTACTTC. Translated, it gives CASSPRVGYEQYF.

The chain joins TRBV20-1 to TRBJ1-2; no clear D. Trimming took 2 bases from V and 5 from J, leaving 6 bases between them. Germline CDR1 is DFQATT and CDR2 is SNEGSKA (reference sequence). The CDR3 has 11 amino acids. In nucleotides, the CDR3 is TGCAGTGCTAGACGGGAGTATGGCTACACCTTC. As protein: CSARREYGYTF.

The chain has TRBV29-1 and TRBJ2-2, with unresolved D. V was pared by 5 bases and J by 0 bases, with 10 bases between. The CDR3 is 14 residues long. Germline loops: CDR1 SQVTM, CDR2 ANQGSEA. The CDR3 DNA is TGCAGCGTTCCCCGGACGGCGAACACCGGGGAGCTGTTTTTT. As protein: CSVPRTANTGELFF.

V and J are TRBV25-1 and TRBJ2-5; 7 bases line up with TRBD1. This CDR3 has 15 residues. Germline-derived CDR1 and CDR2 are MGHDK and SYGVNS. V trimming: 0 bases; J trimming: 3 bases; junction bases outside the gene matches: 4. DNA of the CDR3: TGTGCCAGCAGTGAATACGGGACAGCCGAAGAGACCCAGTACTTC. This encodes CASSEYGTAEETQYF.